Presented here are 8 T cell receptor beta chains from one specimen sequenced in a study of T cell responses to AZD1222 COVID-19 vaccine. Data came from immunoSEQ multiplex PCR; TCRdb stores just in-frame clones and leaves some out. The sample includes more than 150,000 clones, about 90% of them seen just once. The specimen was peripheral blood, collected 28 days after the second AZD1222 dose. The receptors were sampled from an adult who received the AZD1222 COVID-19 vaccine.

V gene TRBV6-6 combines with J gene TRBJ1-1; the D gene is possibly TRBD1 (5 bases). CDR3 size: 15 residues. Trimming took off 6 bases at V and 1 base at J, with 15 bases between the two ends. The germline gives CDR1 MNHNY, CDR2 SVGAGI (reference sequence). CDR3 in amino acids: CASRTTGPWNTEAFF. CDR3 nucleotide sequence: TGTGCCAGCAGGACAACGGGACCCTGGAACACTGAAGCTTTCTTT.

A few counts support this clone. The chain is built from TRBV30 and TRBJ2-7, with TRBD1 matching 9 bases. This CDR3 has 13 amino acids. Unmatched junction bases numbered 4, after V lost 5 bases and J lost 2 bases. Germline assignment: CDR1 GTSNPN and CDR2 SVGIG (reference sequence). This chain's CDR3 is CAWGQGRTYEQYF. CDR3 coding DNA: TGTGCCTGGGGACAGGGGAGGACCTACGAGCAGTACTTC. Full variable domain (outside the CDR3, taken from reference TRBV30 and TRBJ2-7): SQTIHQWPATLVQPVGSPLSLECTVEGTSNPNLYWYRQAAGRGLQLLFYSVGIGQISSEVPQNLSASRPQDRQFILSSKKLLLSDSGFYLCAWGQGRTYEQYFGPGTRLTVT.

V usage is TRBV30 and J usage is TRBJ2-7; possible D gene TRBD1, 5 bases. This CDR3 comprises 15 residues. The V gene lost 7 bases and the J gene lost 1 base, with 20 bases spanning the gap. Germline CDR1 and CDR2: GTSNPN and SVGIG (reference sequence). The CDR3 DNA reads as TGTGCCTTCCTGGATGTCCCCAAGGGGTCCTACGAGCAGTACTTC. Translating it yields CAFLDVPKGSYEQYF.

The chain combines TRBV27 with TRBJ2-3, with D unclear. This CDR3 contains 13 residues. Trimming removed 0 bases at V and 4 bases at J, with 5 bases between. From germline, CDR1 is MNHEY and CDR2 SMNVEV (reference sequence). The CDR3 DNA reads TGTGCCAGCAGTTTATCTAGTGCAGATACGCAGTATTTT. Translated, it gives CASSLSSADTQYF.

The rearrangement links TRBV7-9 to TRBJ2-2; D unresolved. Trimming left V 6 bases short and J 6 bases short, with 11 bases between. CDR1 is SEHNR, CDR2 FQNEAQ, per germline (reference sequence). The length of the CDR3 is 13 residues. CDR3 residues: CASRKPTPGELFF. In DNA, the CDR3 is TGTGCCAGCAGAAAACCTACACCCGGGGAGCTGTTTTTT.

V usage is TRBV5-1 and J usage is TRBJ2-7; unclear D gene. CDR1 is SGHRS and CDR2 is YFSETQ in the germline V gene. Trimming removed 6 bases from V and 6 bases from J, with 16 bases in between. The CDR3 has 13 residues. The CDR3 bases are TGCGCCAGCATGTCAAGTAGACGTAGCGAGCAGTACTTC. As protein: CASMSSRRSEQYF. Looking up the rest from reference TRBV5-1 and TRBJ2-7 gives the full variable domain: KAGVTQTPRYLIKTRGQQVTLSCSPISGHRSVSWYQQTPGQGLQFLFEYFSETQRNKGNFPGRFSGRQFSNSRSEMNVSTLELGDSALYLCASMSSRRSEQYFGPGTRLTVT.

The J gene is TRBJ2-5, the V gene TRBV3-1 (or the pseudogene TRBV3-2); D may be TRBD2 (5 bases). Trimming left V 4 bases short and J 5 bases short, with 11 bases between. CDR1 and CDR2 from the germline V gene are LGHDT and YNNKEL (reference sequence). CDR3 length equals 13 residues. The CDR3 is CASSPSAGETQYF. The DNA of the CDR3 is TGTGCCAGCAGCCCGAGTGCGGGCGAGACCCAGTACTTC.

The rearrangement uses TRBV2 and TRBJ2-7, with 10 bases lining up with TRBD2. The V gene's germline CDR1 is SNHLY and CDR2 FYNNEI. The junction had 5 bases not matched to a gene; V was cut back by 2 bases and J by 7 bases. The CDR3 totals 14 residues. The CDR3, as DNA: TGTGCCAGCAGTGAACTAGCGGGGGCAGGGGAGCAGTACTTC. Translating it yields CASSELAGAGEQYF.